The 5 T cell receptor beta chains below come from one sample, sequenced in a study of T-cell reconstitution after alpha-beta-depleted transplantation in children. A library of TCRbeta sequences, prepared with unique molecular identifiers, was generated. TCRdb re-called the PCR reads with MiXCR, one entry per CDR3 protein. The table records about 260,000 distinct CDR3 sequences, 8.2% of them present only once. The starting material was PBMCs, mostly from graft donor cells, obtained 180 days after TCRalphabeta/CD19-depleted stem cell transplant. The receptors derive from a male patient between 10 and 17 years old who had a stem cell transplant for acute lymphoblastic leukemia, so the T cells may come from the graft donor.

The count of this clonotype is one. It may be a read error: a sequence one base away is much more abundant. This rearrangement joins TRBV29-1 to TRBJ1-1, with D hard to call. Germline V gene data show CDR1 as SQVTM and CDR2 as ANQGSEA. This CDR3 spans 13 amino acids. CDR3: CSIFRSVNSEAFF. As DNA, the CDR3 is TGCAGCATTTTCCGGTCGGTGAACTCTGAAGCTTTCTTT.

This chain uses TRBV6-2 or TRBV6-3 with TRBJ2-1; the D is unclear. Trimming stripped 11 bases from V and 0 bases from J, with 11 bases between. The germline CDR1 and CDR2 sequences are MNHEY and SVGEGT. The CDR3 loop spans 13 amino acids. The CDR3 reads CAARWGSYNEQFF. The CDR3 nucleotides are TGTGCCGCCCGGTGGGGCTCCTACAATGAGCAGTTCTTC.

This clonotype was counted ten times or more. V and J are TRBV9 and TRBJ1-2; 8 bases align to TRBD1. Germline CDR1 is SGDLS and CDR2 is YYNGEE. The ends lost 3 bases at V and 6 bases at J; junction bases unmatched: 7. CDR3 length: 14 residues. The CDR3 coding sequence is TGTGCCAGCAGCGCTACCCAGGGGGCGGATGGCTACACCTTC. This translates into CASSATQGADGYTF.

This clonotype was seen a handful of times. The chain has TRBV7-8 and TRBJ2-1; weak D call: TRBD2 (6 bases). Germline CDR1 reads SGHVS; CDR2 reads FQNEAQ. V lost 1 base to trimming and J lost 10 bases, with 23 bases between them. The CDR3 length is 17 residues. The CDR3 loop is CASSLGDWGILWREQFF. In nucleotides, the CDR3 is TGTGCCAGCAGCTTAGGGGACTGGGGTATCCTATGGAGGGAGCAGTTCTTC.

This clonotype was observed many times. The V and J genes are TRBV10-3 and TRBJ1-2; D is unresolved. Trimming took 2 bases from V and 6 from J, leaving 4 bases between them. The CDR3 extends over 11 amino acids. Germline loops: CDR1 ENHRY, CDR2 SYGVKD. CDR3 sequence reads: CAISEVDGYTF. In DNA, the CDR3 is TGTGCCATCAGTGAGGTGGATGGCTACACCTTC.